The 17 T cell receptor beta chains in this list originate from one sample, sequenced in a study of cytomegalovirus exposure and HLA in healthy donors. The PCR ran on 60 Vbeta and 13 Jbeta primers. Here immunoSEQ multiplex PCR was the method, and the copy in TCRdb shows in-frame clones only, minus some. The sample consists of fewer than 65,000 clones, 73% of them appearing once. The sequenced sample consisted of PBMCs. Receptors were obtained from a man in his forties or fifties in good health and CMV-seronegative.

This chain connects TRBV29-1 to TRBJ2-7; D ambiguous. This CDR3 has 13 residues. V lost 4 bases, J lost 3 bases, and 13 bases lay in between. In germline, CDR1 is SQVTM, CDR2 ANQGSEA. CDR3 residues: CSVGGTPVYEQYF. CDR3 DNA: TGCAGCGTTGGCGGAACCCCGGTCTACGAGCAGTACTTC.

J is TRBJ2-6 and V is TRBV4-2; 12 bases map to TRBD2. Germline V CDR1 and CDR2: LGHNA, YNFKEQ. With V trimmed by 0 bases and J by 0 bases, 3 bases remained unmatched. The CDR3 length is 19 residues. CDR3: CASSQDLLAGGSGANVLTF. The CDR3 DNA reads as TGTGCCAGCAGCCAAGACTTACTAGCGGGGGGCTCTGGGGCCAACGTCCTGACTTTC.

This chain uses TRBV9 with TRBJ1-2; perhaps TRBD1 as D (5 bases). Germline lookup yields CDR1 SGDLS and CDR2 YYNGEE. V was shortened by 2 bases and J by 8 bases, with 10 bases between the two germline ends. The length of the CDR3 is 12 residues. CDR3 coding DNA: TGTGCCAGCAGCGTGGGGGGGAGAGGCTACACCTTC. Encoded protein: CASSVGGRGYTF.

J is TRBJ1-5 and V is TRBV20-1; D unresolved. The CDR3 has 10 residues. Trimming took 6 bases from V and 9 from J, leaving 9 bases between them. CDR1 and CDR2 (germline): DFQATT, SNEGSKA (reference sequence). The CDR3 DNA reads TGCAGTGCCCCGAAGAGGCCCCAGCATTTT. It specifies CSAPKRPQHF.

The rearrangement joins TRBV7-9 to TRBJ1-4; no firm D call. CDR3 length: 14 amino acids. From germline, CDR1 is SEHNR and CDR2 FQNEAQ (reference sequence). Trimming took 4 bases from V and 7 from J, leaving 13 bases between them. CDR3 in DNA: TGTGCCAGCAGCTCCGACGGGGTCAGTGAAAAACTGTTTTTT. This sequence encodes CASSSDGVSEKLFF.

V and J are TRBV9 and TRBJ1-2, with a possible D match to TRBD1 (6 bases). This CDR3 has 15 residues. Germline CDR1 SGDLS, CDR2 YYNGEE. Trimming shortened V by 1 base and J by 0 bases, and 10 bases separated the two germline ends. CDR3 nucleotides: TGTGCCAGCAGCGTAATGGGACAATCTAACTATGGCTACACCTTC. It encodes CASSVMGQSNYGYTF.

J is TRBJ2-3 and V is TRBV5-1; 9 bases agree with TRBD2. Germline V gene lookup returns CDR1 SGHRS and CDR2 YFSETQ. Germline trimming cut 5 bases from V and 0 bases from J; bases unmatched to any gene: 1. This CDR3 has 14 residues. CDR3 loop: CASRGLASTDTQYF. The CDR3 DNA reads as TGCGCCAGCAGGGGACTAGCTAGCACAGATACGCAGTATTTT.

Only a few counts were recorded for this clone. The chain links TRBV6-1 to TRBJ2-2; D might be TRBD2 (6 bases). Germline V gene data show CDR1 as MNHNS and CDR2 as SASEGT. Trimming took off 6 bases at V and 1 base at J, with 12 bases between the two ends. The CDR3 contains 15 residues. In nucleotides, the CDR3 is TGTGCCAGCAGAGGAGGTAGCGGGAACACCGGGGAGCTGTTTTTT. It encodes CASRGGSGNTGELFF.

Remarks on this clone: One junction end disagrees with the germline gene, perhaps due to a read error. This chain joins TRBV7-9 and TRBJ2-7, with D possibly matching TRBD1 (6 bases). CDR3 length: 12 residues. CDR1 is SEHNR, CDR2 FQNEAQ, per germline (reference sequence). CDR3 region: CASSPGPADSHF. The CDR3 nucleotides are TGTGCCAGCAGCCCGGGTCCCGCGGACAGTCACTTC.

This chain links TRBV7-3 with TRBJ2-7; 11 bases are a match to TRBD1. The CDR3 has 20 amino acids. CDR1 is SGHTA and CDR2 is FQGTGA in the germline V gene. Trimming took 2 bases from V and 0 from J; bases not matched to a gene: 15. For the CDR3, the DNA is TGTGCCAGCAGCTTATTTTCGTTAGGGGGGACAGGGGGTTACTCCTACGAGCAGTACTTC. This sequence encodes CASSLFSLGGTGGYSYEQYF.

The chain uses TRBV5-1 and TRBJ1-4; D is ambiguous. The germline gives CDR1 SGHRS, CDR2 YFSETQ. This CDR3 is 13 amino acids long. Trimming took off 4 bases at V and 8 bases at J, with 12 bases between the two ends. The CDR3 nucleotides read TGCGCCAGCAGCGCAGACTTGAGGGAAAAACTGTTTTTT. This gives the protein CASSADLREKLFF.

The V and J genes are TRBV10-3 and TRBJ1-6; TRBD1 might be the D (6 bases). This CDR3 contains 15 residues. Trimming cost V 11 bases and J 4 bases, with 18 bases left between them. Germline-derived CDR1 and CDR2 are ENHRY and SYGVKD. CDR3 amino acids: CASEQGRSYNSPLHF. DNA of the CDR3: TGTGCCTCCGAACAGGGTCGGAGTTATAATTCACCCCTCCACTTT.

The chain recombines TRBV27 with TRBJ2-1, with 10 bases matching TRBD2. This CDR3 is 16 amino acids long. V gave up 7 bases and J gave up 9 bases; unmatched junction bases: 15. Germline lookup yields CDR1 MNHEY and CDR2 SMNVEV (reference sequence). The CDR3 loop is CASTDQGLADRGEQFF. The CDR3 DNA is TGTGCCAGCACCGATCAAGGACTAGCGGATCGGGGTGAGCAGTTCTTC.

This chain uses TRBV18 with TRBJ1-2; D is uncertain. This CDR3 region has 15 residues. V dropped 3 bases and J dropped 0 bases, with 11 bases sitting between them. CDR1 KGHSH and CDR2 LQKENI come from the germline V gene. The CDR3 loop reads CASSPEGEANYGYTF. CDR3 bases: TGTGCCAGCTCACCCGAGGGAGAAGCTAACTATGGCTACACCTTC. Combining the CDR3 with reference TRBV18 and TRBJ1-2 gives the whole variable domain NAGVMQNPRHLVRRRGQEARLRCSPMKGHSHVYWYRQLPEEGLKFMVYLQKENIIDESGMPKERFSAEFPKEGPSILRIQQVVRGDSAAYFCASSPEGEANYGYTFGSGTRLTVV.

The chain joins TRBV19 to TRBJ1-1; TRBD1 is a possible D gene (5 bases). Germline V gene data show CDR1 as LNHDA and CDR2 as SQIVND (reference sequence). V dropped 0 bases and J dropped 10 bases, with 18 bases sitting between them. The CDR3 is made up of 15 amino acids. As DNA, the CDR3 is TGTGCCAGTAGTATAGAACCAGGGTTCGCTTCCGGAGCTTTCTTT. It translates to CASSIEPGFASGAFF. Full variable domain (rest looked up from reference TRBV19 and TRBJ1-1): DGGITQSPKYLFRKEGQNVTLSCEQNLNHDAMYWYRQDPGQGLRLIYYSQIVNDFQKGDIAEGYSVSREKKESFPLTVTSAQKNPTAFYLCASSIEPGFASGAFFGQGTRLTVV.

The chain recombines TRBV2 with TRBJ2-3; a possible D gene is TRBD1 (7 bases). This CDR3 comprises 16 residues. Deletions cut 0 bases from V and 4 bases from J, with 14 bases between. CDR1 and CDR2 (germline): SNHLY, FYNNEI. The CDR3 sequence is CASSEALGRGADTQYF. CDR3 bases: TGTGCCAGCAGTGAAGCGCTTGGCAGGGGGGCAGATACGCAGTATTTT.

The gene calls are TRBV9 and TRBJ2-7; no clear D gene. V dropped 4 bases and J dropped 1 base, with 15 bases sitting between them. The CDR3 extends over 15 amino acids. Germline-derived CDR1 and CDR2 are SGDLS and YYNGEE. CDR3 nucleotides: TGTGCCAGCAGCCCCGAGGTAGCCTTGTCCTACGAGCAGTACTTC. Translated, it gives CASSPEVALSYEQYF.